This T cell receptor (beta chain) was captured in a study of blood T cell repertoires in COVID-19. About the study: Samples representing acute and convalescent COVID-19 were sourced from the United States, Italy and Spain. Sources were T cells, B-cell-depleted T cells, or PBMCs; the material itself was cDNA or gDNA.

Those enrolled in Seattle joined during active infection and were followed longitudinally afterward. The authors' processing: The assay estimated nucleated cells by amplifying reference gene primers. The repertoire was sequenced with immunoSEQ multiplex PCR; TCRdb's copy has only in-frame clones and lacks some. From that table come the V and J calls and clone size; the DNA was used to work out D and trimming. This sample yields roughly 190,000 clones, of which 81% are seen a single time; more than 9.5% belongs to the top ten. This CDR3 spans 16 amino acids. V was cut by 1 base and J by 1 base, with 12 bases left in between. The germline gives CDR1 MGHRA, CDR2 YSYEKL.

This TCR derives from a woman aged 40-49 years with COVID-19, enrolled during active disease. The sequenced material came from peripheral blood. The chain recombines TRBV4-1 with TRBJ2-3; tentative D call: TRBD2 (5 bases). The CDR3 reads CASSQGVGGGTDTQYF. The DNA for the CDR3 is TGCGCCAGCAGCCAAGGAGTAGGAGGAGGCACAGATACGCAGTATTTT.